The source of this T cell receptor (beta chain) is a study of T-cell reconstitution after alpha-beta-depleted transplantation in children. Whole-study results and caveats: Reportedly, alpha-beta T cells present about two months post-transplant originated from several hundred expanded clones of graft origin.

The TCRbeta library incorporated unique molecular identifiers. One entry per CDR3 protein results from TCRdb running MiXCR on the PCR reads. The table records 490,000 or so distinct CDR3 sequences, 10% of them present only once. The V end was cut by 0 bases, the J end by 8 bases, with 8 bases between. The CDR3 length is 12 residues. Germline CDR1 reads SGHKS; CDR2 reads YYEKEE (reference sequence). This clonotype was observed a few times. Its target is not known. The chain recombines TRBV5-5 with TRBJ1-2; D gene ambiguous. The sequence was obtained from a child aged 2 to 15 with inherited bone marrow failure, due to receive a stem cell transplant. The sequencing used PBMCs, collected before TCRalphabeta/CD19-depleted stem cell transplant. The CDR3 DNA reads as TGTGCCAGCAGCTTGGCGGCGGTCGGCTACACCTTC. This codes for CASSLAAVGYTF.